Below are 24 T cell receptor beta chains sequenced from a single sample in a study of identical twins. TCRdb independently ran MiXCR on the 5' RACE reads; one entry per CDR3 protein. This table has around 530,000 distinct CDR3 sequences, roughly 15% appearing once. The same sample was also used in a study of yellow fever vaccine responses in identical twins.

The sequenced material came from CD4+ T cells sorted from blood. All receptors come from a woman between 18 and 30 years old in good health.

The chain links TRBV10-2 to TRBJ2-7; TRBD2 aligns across 10 bases. CDR3 length equals 13 residues. With 2 bases clipped from V and 6 bases from J, the junction kept 1 base outside the gene matches. Germline lookup yields CDR1 WSHSY and CDR2 SAAADI. The CDR3 here is CASSEPSGSEQYF. CDR3 DNA: TGCGCCAGCAGTGAGCCTAGCGGGAGCGAGCAGTACTTC.

The CDR3 reads CASSWGRISYNSPLHF. CDR3 nucleotide sequence: TGTGCCAGCAGTTGGGGGCGAATCTCCTATAATTCACCCCTCCACTTT. The V gene is TRBV28, the J gene TRBJ1-6; tentatively, D is TRBD1 (6 bases). This CDR3 contains 16 residues. The germline V and J ends were trimmed by 4 bases and 0 bases, with 10 bases remaining between them. Germline CDR1 reads MDHEN; CDR2 reads SYDVKM. The complete variable domain, with remaining parts taken from reference TRBV28 and TRBJ1-6, reads DVKVTQSSRYLVKRTGEKVFLECVQDMDHENMFWYRQDPGLGLRLIYFSYDVKMKEKGDIPEGYSVSREKKERFSLILESASTNQTSMYLCASSWGRISYNSPLHFGNGTRLTVT.

A word on this clonotype: A read error may account for a junction end that differs from germline. The chain links TRBV6-1 to TRBJ2-4; TRBD2 might be the D (6 bases). The CDR3 is 18 residues long. Germline V gene sequence: CDR1 MNHNS, CDR2 SASEGT. The CDR3 DNA is TGTGCCAGCAGCGAAGCGCTCCGGGCAGGGAGGGCCAAAAACATTCAGTACTTC. The encoded protein is CASSEALRAGRAKNIQYF.

J is TRBJ2-1 and V is TRBV11-2, with 16 nucleotides matching TRBD2. Germline trimming cut 5 bases from V and 8 bases from J; bases unmatched to any gene: 9. This CDR3 spans 17 amino acids. Per the germline V gene, CDR1 is SGHAT and CDR2 is FQNNGV. CDR3 protein: CASSPWGLAGGRYEQFF. The CDR3 nucleotides are TGTGCCAGCAGCCCATGGGGACTAGCGGGGGGGCGGTATGAGCAGTTCTTC.

The chain carries TRBV5-6 and TRBJ1-1; D is uncertain. Germline CDR1 is SGHDT and CDR2 is YYEEEE. V lost 0 bases and J 1 base, leaving 13 bases between the germline ends. This CDR3 is 16 amino acids long. CDR3 DNA: TGTGCCAGCAGCTTGGGGCCGCCCCGAGGGAACACTGAAGCTTTCTTT. It encodes CASSLGPPRGNTEAFF.

In its sample, this clonotype was seen a few times. The V call is TRBV10-3, the J call TRBJ2-5; 7 positions match TRBD2. There are 17 residues in the CDR3. The V gene end was trimmed by 0 bases and the J gene end by 1 base; junction bases not matched to a gene: 8. Germline V gene sequence: CDR1 ENHRY, CDR2 SYGVKD. In DNA, the CDR3 is TGTGCCATCAGTGAGTCGCGGGGACTACCAAGCCAAGAGACCCAGTACTTC. Protein: CAISESRGLPSQETQYF.

CDR3 loop: CSARLGGAVRSYGYTF. The CDR3 DNA follows: TGCAGTGCTAGACTAGGGGGGGCAGTTCGGAGCTATGGCTACACCTTC. The J gene is TRBJ1-2, the V gene TRBV20-1, with D possibly TRBD1 on 6 matching bases. V was cut by 2 bases and J by 4 bases, with 20 bases left in between. The CDR3 extends over 16 amino acids. Germline CDR1 is DFQATT and CDR2 is SNEGSKA (reference sequence).

This clonotype was seen repeatedly, ten times or more. The chain links TRBV15 to TRBJ2-3, with a tentative D call TRBD2 (6 bases). The CDR3 totals 17 residues. The V gene lost 1 base and the J gene lost 2 bases, with 16 bases spanning the gap. CDR1 is LNHNV and CDR2 is YYDKDF in the germline V gene (reference sequence). This chain's CDR3 is CATSRGGGGRFTDTQYF. DNA for the CDR3: TGTGCCACCAGCAGAGGTGGAGGAGGGAGATTCACAGATACGCAGTATTTT.

The rearrangement joins TRBV7-2 to TRBJ1-1, with D unclear. Trimming took 7 bases from V and 7 from J, leaving 16 bases between them. CDR3 length: 13 amino acids. CDR1 is SGHTA, CDR2 FQGNSA, per germline. DNA of the CDR3: TGTGCCAGCAACGATCCGGACGGAAGTGAAGCTTTCTTT. This encodes CASNDPDGSEAFF.

This clonotype was picked up many times. The rearrangement links TRBV4-1 to TRBJ1-5; the match to TRBD1 covers 7 bases. Trimming cost V 4 bases and J 3 bases; bases outside gene matches: 3. CDR3 length equals 14 residues. Germline V gene sequence: CDR1 MGHRA, CDR2 YSYEKL. As DNA, the CDR3 is TGCGCCAGCAGCCCGACAGGGAACAATCAGCCCCAGCATTTT. It is translated as CASSPTGNNQPQHF.

The rearrangement links TRBV3-1 to TRBJ2-2; D is tentatively TRBD1 or TRBD2 (5 bases each). The V gene lost 7 bases and the J gene lost 6 bases, with 12 bases spanning the gap. Germline CDR1 reads LGHDT; CDR2 reads YNNKEL (reference sequence). The CDR3 spans 13 residues. The CDR3, as DNA: TGTGCCAGCACCCCCCGAGGGGCCGGGGAGCTGTTTTTT. Translation: CASTPRGAGELFF.

This clonotype has only a few counts. The germline gene is not matched at one end of the junction; a read error may be the cause. The chain recombines TRBV2 with TRBJ1-2, with a weak D call TRBD1 (6 bases). Germline CDR1 is SNHLY and CDR2 is FYNNEI. CDR3 size: 13 residues. The DNA for the CDR3 is TGTTCCAGCAGGAGGTATGGGGACACGGGTAACACCTTC. Translating gives CSSRRYGDTGNTF.

This clonotype was observed a handful of times. This chain uses TRBV4-1 with TRBJ2-1; maybe TRBD1 (6 bases). The CDR3 totals 15 residues. The V end was cut by 0 bases, the J end by 4 bases, with 10 bases between. Per germline, CDR1 MGHRA and CDR2 YSYEKL. The CDR3 reads CASSQEYRVYNEQFF. The DNA for the CDR3 is TGCGCCAGCAGCCAAGAGTACAGGGTATACAATGAGCAGTTCTTC.

The V gene is TRBV7-6, the J gene TRBJ2-5; D unclear. V lost 1 base and J 5 bases, leaving 20 bases between the germline ends. The V gene's germline CDR1 is SGHVS and CDR2 FNYEAQ. The CDR3 runs to 17 residues. CDR3 amino acids: CASSLEAWGISWETQYF. CDR3 coding DNA: TGTGCCAGCAGCTTAGAGGCGTGGGGTATCAGTTGGGAGACCCAGTACTTC.

Ten or more counts support this clonotype. This CDR3 is CASSLGDRLGGYTF. CDR3 nucleotides: TGCGCCAGCAGCTTGGGGGACAGACTGGGTGGCTACACCTTC. The chain couples TRBV5-1 to TRBJ1-2, with TRBD1 matching 7 bases. Germline lookup yields CDR1 SGHRS and CDR2 YFSETQ. The CDR3 has 14 residues. V lost 0 bases to trimming and J lost 7 bases; unmatched junction nucleotides: 6.

The V call is TRBV5-1, the J call TRBJ2-3, with D tentatively TRBD1 or TRBD2 (5 bases each). V shed 0 bases and J shed 2 bases, with 13 bases lying between them. This CDR3 has 16 residues. Germline CDR1 is SGHRS and CDR2 is YFSETQ. The CDR3 here is CASSLGQMDSTDTQYF. The CDR3 nucleotides are TGCGCCAGCAGCTTGGGACAGATGGACTCCACAGATACGCAGTATTTT.

The chain recombines TRBV28 with TRBJ1-4; TRBD1 matches at 7 bases. Germline assignment: CDR1 MDHEN and CDR2 SYDVKM. CDR3 size: 15 residues. With V trimmed by 5 bases and J by 1 base, 4 bases remained unmatched. The CDR3 region is CASSRTGVTNEKLFF. CDR3 sequence (DNA): TGTGCCAGCAGTCGAACAGGGGTAACTAATGAAAAACTGTTTTTT.

This clonotype has just a few counts. The chain is built from TRBV18 and TRBJ1-5; 12 bases are a match to TRBD1. V gave up 1 base and J gave up 5 bases; unmatched junction bases: 9. The CDR3 loop spans 18 amino acids. CDR1 is KGHSH and CDR2 is LQKENI in the germline V gene. This CDR3 reads CASSPLVSGTGGHQPQHF. The CDR3 DNA reads TGTGCCAGCTCACCACTAGTCTCTGGGACAGGGGGCCATCAGCCCCAGCATTTT.

This clonotype was recorded a few times. The chain's CDR3 is CASSYSGLAGHNEQFF. CDR3 coding DNA: TGTGCCAGCAGTTACTCAGGACTAGCGGGACACAATGAGCAGTTCTTC. The chain combines TRBV6-5 with TRBJ2-1, with 12 bases matching TRBD2. The CDR3 has 16 amino acids. V shed 0 bases and J 5 bases; nucleotides not matched to a gene: 2. CDR1 MNHEY and CDR2 SVGAGI come from the germline V gene.

This clonotype appeared once. The rearrangement uses TRBV19 and TRBJ1-5, with D maybe TRBD1 (6 bases). The CDR3 consists of 16 residues. The V gene's germline CDR1 is LNHDA and CDR2 SQIVND (reference sequence). The ends were cut back, 5 bases at V and 0 bases at J, with 14 bases in the middle. The CDR3 DNA is TGTGCCAGTAGTTCCTACAGGGAGGCTAGCAATCAGCCCCAGCATTTT. Encoded protein: CASSSYREASNQPQHF. The full variable domain, completed using reference TRBV19 and TRBJ1-5, is DGGITQSPKYLFRKEGQNVTLSCEQNLNHDAMYWYRQDPGQGLRLIYYSQIVNDFQKGDIAEGYSVSREKKESFPLTVTSAQKNPTAFYLCASSSYREASNQPQHFGDGTRLSIL.

CDR3 sequence reads: CASSLRPRGVETQYF. In DNA form, the CDR3 reads TGCGCCAGCAGCCTCCGGCCCCGCGGGGTGGAGACCCAGTACTTC. The J gene is TRBJ2-5, the V gene TRBV4-1; maybe TRBD2 (6 bases). Germline V gene data show CDR1 as MGHRA and CDR2 as YSYEKL. This CDR3 is 15 amino acids long. V was shortened by 4 bases and J by 5 bases, with 17 bases between the two germline ends.

In this sample, this clonotype turned up a few times. The chain carries TRBV20-1 and TRBJ2-7; D call uncertain. Trimming removed 0 bases at V and 3 bases at J, with 9 bases between. Germline CDR1 is DFQATT and CDR2 is SNEGSKA (reference sequence). CDR3 size: 13 residues. The CDR3 DNA sequence: TGCAGTGCTAGAGAAACCCCAGACTACGAGCAGTACTTC. As protein: CSARETPDYEQYF.

This sequence joins TRBV3-1 and TRBJ2-1, with D possibly TRBD2 on 6 matching bases. The CDR3 sequence is 15 residues long. Trimming shortened V by 4 bases and J by 3 bases, and 13 bases separated the two germline ends. Germline lookup yields CDR1 LGHDT and CDR2 YNNKEL (reference sequence). The CDR3 region is CASSPLAVLYNEQFF. For the CDR3, the DNA is TGTGCCAGCAGCCCCTTAGCGGTCCTCTACAATGAGCAGTTCTTC.

The rearrangement uses TRBV10-3 and TRBJ1-1; D uncertain. The V end was cut by 8 bases, the J end by 4 bases, with 14 bases between. This CDR3 region has 13 residues. Germline lookup yields CDR1 ENHRY and CDR2 SYGVKD. This chain's CDR3 is CAIRRALVTEAFF. Here the CDR3 DNA reads TGTGCCATCCGAAGGGCCTTGGTCACTGAAGCTTTCTTT.